This passage covers 2 T cell receptor beta chains from one sample sequenced in a study of shared clonotypes between healthy human individuals. Clones were read by immunoSEQ multiplex PCR, and TCRdb kept only the in-frame ones, dropping some. In the table there are fewer than 500,000 clones, about three quarters of which are singletons. The sequenced material came from PBMCs. The receptor source for this set is a woman aged 40 to 50 in good health. Some clones in this sample may be carry-over from other donors' samples.

The rearrangement uses TRBV9 and TRBJ2-1; 8 nucleotides align to TRBD2. V shed 2 bases and J 4 bases; nucleotides not matched to a gene: 5. This CDR3 is built from 15 residues. The germline V gene encodes CDR1 SGDLS and CDR2 YYNGEE. DNA for the CDR3: TGTGCCAGCAGCGTGGAAGGCGGGAGGTACAATGAGCAGTTCTTC. Encoded protein: CASSVEGGRYNEQFF.

This clone was seen repeatedly, ten times or more. The rearrangement joins TRBV6-1 to TRBJ1-1, with a weak D call TRBD1 (5 bases). V was pared by 6 bases and J by 0 bases, with 14 bases between. The CDR3 contains 15 residues. CDR1 is MNHNS, CDR2 SASEGT, per germline. The DNA for the CDR3 is TGTGCCAGCAGGGGCCCCGGGGCAATGAACACTGAAGCTTTCTTT. Its translation: CASRGPGAMNTEAFF.